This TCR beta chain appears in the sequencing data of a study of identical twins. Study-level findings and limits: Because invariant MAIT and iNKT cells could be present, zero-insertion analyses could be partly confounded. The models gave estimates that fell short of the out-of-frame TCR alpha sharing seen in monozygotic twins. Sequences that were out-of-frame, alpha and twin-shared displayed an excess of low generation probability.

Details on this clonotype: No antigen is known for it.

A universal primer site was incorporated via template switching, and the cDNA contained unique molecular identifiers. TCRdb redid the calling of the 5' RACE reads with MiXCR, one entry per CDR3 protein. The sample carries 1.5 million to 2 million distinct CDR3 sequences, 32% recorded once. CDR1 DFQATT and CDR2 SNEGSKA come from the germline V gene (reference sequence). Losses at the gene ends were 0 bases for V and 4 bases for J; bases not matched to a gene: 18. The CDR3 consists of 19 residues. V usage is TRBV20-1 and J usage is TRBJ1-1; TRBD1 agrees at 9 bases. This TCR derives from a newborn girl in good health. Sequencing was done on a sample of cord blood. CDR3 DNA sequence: TGCAGTGCTAGAGATGCCACCCGACAGGGGGGCCAACATGGCACTGAAGCTTTCTTT. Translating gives CSARDATRQGGQHGTEAFF.